Listed below are T cell receptor beta chains from one sample, sequenced in a study of shared clonotypes between healthy human individuals. The assay was immunoSEQ multiplex PCR, and TCRdb's table has in-frame clones only and misses some. The table records over 950,000 clones, approximately 77% of them present only once. The sample taken for sequencing was memory CD4+ T cells from PBMCs. Every receptor here comes from a man aged 18-30 years in good health. Some clones in this sample may be carry-over from other donors' samples. Each CDR3 is given with its conserved first and last residue. D genes are given only for firm matches. Expanded clones are given a class, and other clones once, few, many or no size at all.

d_gene	v_gene	abundance	j_gene	CDR3aa	CDR3nt
TRBD1	TRBV4-2	NA	TRBJ1-2	CASSQAGTAYYGYTF	TGTGCCAGCAGCCAAGCGGGGACAGCCTACTATGGCTACACCTTC
NA	TRBV7-8	NA	TRBJ2-3	CASREDRGDTQYF	TGTGCCAGCCGGGAAGACCGAGGCGATACGCAGTATTTT
TRBD2	TRBV29-1	NA	TRBJ2-7	CSATSGIGYEQYF	TGCAGCGCGACTAGCGGGATTGGCTACGAGCAGTACTTC
TRBD1	TRBV9	NA	TRBJ1-4	CASSNRDRGEKLFF	TGTGCCAGCAGCAATCGGGACAGGGGAGAAAAACTGTTTTTT
NA	TRBV7-9	NA	TRBJ2-5	CASSSVETQYF	TGTGCCAGCAGTTCCGTGGAGACCCAGTACTTC
NA	TRBV28	NA	TRBJ1-2	CASSFGGTYGYTF	TGTGCCAGCAGTTTCGGGGGGACCTATGGCTACACCTTC
NA	TRBV18	NA	TRBJ1-1	CASSDDILVAEAFF	TGTGCCAGCTCAGACGACATTTTGGTGGCTGAAGCTTTCTTT
TRBD1	TRBV28	NA	TRBJ1-5	CASEGRGHQPQHF	TGTGCCAGCGAGGGGAGGGGGCACCAGCCCCAGCATTTT
NA	TRBV28	few	TRBJ2-1	CASTDFGRENNEQFF	TGTGCCAGCACCGATTTCGGGCGGGAAAACAATGAGCAGTTCTTC
NA	TRBV7-2	NA	TRBJ2-7	CASSLAGAGTHEQYF	TGTGCCAGCAGCTTAGCGGGCGCAGGCACCCACGAGCAGTACTTC
TRBD1	TRBV9	NA	TRBJ1-2	CASSVGTGYNYGYTF	TGTGCCAGCAGCGTCGGGACAGGGTACAACTATGGCTACACCTTC
TRBD1	TRBV7-2	NA	TRBJ2-4	CASSFEQGSVFSIQYF	TGTGCCAGCAGCTTCGAACAGGGGTCGGTTTTCAGCATTCAGTACTTC
NA	TRBV19	NA	TRBJ1-2	CASTLDWDYGYTF	TGTGCCAGTACCCTGGATTGGGACTATGGCTACACCTTC
TRBD1	TRBV5-4	once	TRBJ2-7	CAGGGQGAYEQYF	TGTGCCGGAGGGGGACAGGGGGCCTACGAGCAGTACTTC
NA	TRBV30	NA	TRBJ1-1	CALNTEAFF	TGTGCCTTGAACACTGAAGCTTTCTTT
NA	TRBV27	NA	TRBJ1-1	CASTQLPWGTEAFF	TGTGCCAGCACTCAACTGCCCTGGGGGACAGAAGCTTTCTTT
NA	TRBV7-9	NA	TRBJ1-3	CASSLWVHSGNTIYF	TGTGCCAGCAGCTTATGGGTCCACTCTGGAAACACCATATATTTT
TRBD1	TRBV28	once	TRBJ1-5	CASSSGTATGPQHF	TGTGCCAGCAGTTCCGGGACAGCTACGGGGCCCCAGCATTTT
NA	TRBV29-1	NA	TRBJ2-6	CSVARSGANVLTF	TGCAGCGTTGCAAGGTCTGGGGCCAACGTCCTGACTTTC
TRBD1	TRBV11-2	NA	TRBJ1-2	CASSSGTGTDGYTF	TGTGCCAGCAGCTCGGGGACAGGGACGGATGGCTACACCTTC
TRBD1	TRBV7-2	NA	TRBJ2-5	CASSAQTGVTREQYF	TGTGCCAGCAGCGCACAGACAGGGGTAACGAGGGAGCAGTACTTC
TRBD2	TRBV18	few	TRBJ2-3	CASSPNLTSGDYTDTQYF	TGTGCCAGCTCACCAAATTTGACTAGCGGGGACTACACAGATACGCAGTATTTT
TRBD1	TRBV28	NA	TRBJ2-7	CASSLGDRGYEQYF	TGTGCCAGCAGTTTGGGAGACAGGGGGTACGAGCAGTACTTC
TRBD2	TRBV11-1	NA	TRBJ2-5	CASSLGGGDQETQYF	TGTGCCAGCAGCTTAGGCGGGGGGGACCAAGAGACCCAGTACTTC
NA	TRBV18	NA	TRBJ1-5	CASSRGGLSNQPQHF	TGTGCCAGCTCACGTGGAGGGCTGAGCAATCAGCCCCAGCATTTT
TRBD2	TRBV19	many	TRBJ2-2	CASSITSGGNTGELFF	TGTGCCAGTAGTATTACTAGCGGGGGGAACACCGGGGAGCTGTTTTTT
NA	TRBV7-2	once	TRBJ1-2	CASSPQRAPAGGYTF	TGTGCCAGCAGCCCGCAAAGGGCTCCGGCGGGTGGCTACACCTTC
NA	TRBV2	NA	TRBJ2-3	CASSRARGTQYF	TGTGCCAGCAGTCGGGCACGGGGTACGCAGTATTTT
TRBD1	TRBV2	once	TRBJ2-2	CASRGGQGNTGELFF	TGTGCCAGCAGGGGGGGACAGGGAAACACCGGGGAGCTGTTTTTT
TRBD2	TRBV2	few	TRBJ2-1	CARAGVAGASGEQFF	TGTGCCCGCGCGGGGGTAGCGGGAGCATCAGGTGAGCAGTTCTTC
NA	TRBV21-1	NA	TRBJ1-3	CASSNGREDGNTIYF	TGTGCCAGCAGCAATGGCAGGGAAGATGGAAACACCATATATTTT
TRBD2	TRBV5-1	NA	TRBJ2-1	CASSWTSGRVYEQFF	TGCGCCAGCAGCTGGACTAGCGGGAGGGTTTATGAGCAGTTCTTC
NA	TRBV4-2	NA	TRBJ2-5	CASSHPKGGTGETQYF	TGTGCCAGCAGCCACCCGAAGGGCGGGACTGGAGAGACCCAGTACTTC
TRBD1	TRBV29-1	NA	TRBJ2-5	CSVNRGSETQYF	TGCAGCGTTAACAGGGGGTCGGAGACCCAGTACTTC
NA	TRBV28	NA	TRBJ2-7	CASSSPNRGAEQYF	TGTGCCAGCAGTTCACCGAACCGGGGGGCCGAGCAGTACTTC
NA	TRBV4-2	NA	TRBJ2-1	CASSHRRDSYNEQFF	TGTGCCAGCAGCCACCGGCGGGACTCCTACAATGAGCAGTTCTTC
TRBD1	TRBV15	once	TRBJ1-5	CATSRDPPITGAYSNQPQHF	TGTGCCACCAGCAGAGATCCCCCAATTACAGGGGCCTATAGCAATCAGCCCCAGCATTTT
NA	TRBV27	once	TRBJ2-2	CASSFLAVNTGELFF	TGTGCCAGCAGTTTCCTGGCTGTGAACACCGGGGAGCTGTTTTTT
TRBD1	TRBV5-1	NA	TRBJ1-5	CASSPTGDSQPQHF	TGCGCCAGCAGCCCAACAGGGGATTCTCAGCCCCAGCATTTT
TRBD1	TRBV19	NA	TRBJ2-7	CATAGTGGYEQYF	TGTGCCACCGCCGGGACAGGTGGCTACGAGCAGTACTTC
TRBD2	TRBV29-1	NA	TRBJ2-1	CSGQASGEYNEQFF	TGCAGCGGGCAGGCTAGCGGGGAATACAATGAGCAGTTCTTC
TRBD1	TRBV18	once	TRBJ1-2	CASSLTGFDYGYTF	TGTGCCAGCTCACTGACAGGGTTCGACTATGGCTACACCTTC
TRBD1	TRBV5-1	NA	TRBJ2-7	CASTGTGGSTSYEQYF	TGCGCCAGCACTGGGACAGGGGGATCCACCTCCTACGAGCAGTACTTC
TRBD2	TRBV29-1	NA	TRBJ2-2	CSVGDLAGGTRELFF	TGCAGCGTTGGGGATCTAGCGGGGGGCACCCGGGAGCTGTTTTTT
TRBD1	TRBV11-2	few	TRBJ1-1	CASSFLFRGSNTEAFF	TGTGCCAGCAGCTTTTTATTCAGGGGGTCTAACACTGAAGCTTTCTTT
TRBD1	TRBV7-9	few	TRBJ1-4	CASSLQGQSRNEKLFF	TGTGCCAGCAGCTTACAGGGACAGTCTCGTAATGAAAAACTGTTTTTT
NA	TRBV9	once	TRBJ2-7	CASSVSTGNYEQYF	TGTGCCAGCAGCGTTTCAACAGGAAACTACGAGCAGTACTTC
TRBD1	TRBV6-4	NA	TRBJ2-7	CASMFFGRTGGNEQYF	TGTGCCAGCATGTTTTTCGGGCGGACAGGGGGGAACGAGCAGTACTTC
TRBD2	TRBV11-2	NA	TRBJ2-7	CASSPGTTSSYEQYF	TGTGCCAGCAGCCCAGGGACTACCAGCTCCTACGAGCAGTACTTC
TRBD1	TRBV7-8	NA	TRBJ1-3	CASSLNPGQATGNTIYF	TGTGCCAGCAGCTTGAACCCGGGACAGGCGACTGGAAACACCATATATTTT
NA	TRBV5-1	NA	TRBJ2-5	CASSLTGTLQETQYF	TGCGCCAGCAGCTTGACCGGGACACTGCAAGAGACCCAGTACTTC
TRBD1	TRBV11-2	few	TRBJ1-1	CASSWIGTEGAFF	TGTGCCAGCAGCTGGATCGGGACAGAGGGAGCTTTCTTT
TRBD2	TRBV19	NA	TRBJ2-3	CATSGRAGDTQYF	TGTGCCACTAGCGGGAGGGCAGGGGATACGCAGTATTTT
NA	TRBV30	few	TRBJ1-6	CAWSAGRNF	TGTGCCTGGAGTGCGGGGCGTAACTTT
TRBD1	TRBV27	NA	TRBJ2-1	CASSLRTGLYNEQFF	TGTGCCAGCAGTTTGAGGACAGGGCTCTACAATGAGCAGTTCTTC
NA	TRBV5-1	NA	TRBJ2-6	CASSLPGVTGANVLTF	TGCGCCAGCAGCTTGCCGGGAGTTACTGGGGCCAACGTCCTGACTTTC
NA	TRBV5-1	NA	TRBJ2-7	CASSLALAREQYF	TGCGCCAGCAGCTTGGCCCTAGCGAGGGAGCAGTACTTC